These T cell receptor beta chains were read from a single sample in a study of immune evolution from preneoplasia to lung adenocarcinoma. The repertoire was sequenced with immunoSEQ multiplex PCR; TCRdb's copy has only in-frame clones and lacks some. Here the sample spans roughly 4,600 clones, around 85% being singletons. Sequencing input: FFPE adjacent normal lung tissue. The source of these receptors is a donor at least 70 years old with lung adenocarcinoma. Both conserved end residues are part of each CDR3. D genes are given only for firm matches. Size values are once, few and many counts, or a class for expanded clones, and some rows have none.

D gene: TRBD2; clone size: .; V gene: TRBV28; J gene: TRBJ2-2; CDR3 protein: CASRGAGGTTGELFF; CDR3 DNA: TGTGCCAGCAGGGGGGCGGGAGGAACCACCGGGGAGCTGTTTTTT
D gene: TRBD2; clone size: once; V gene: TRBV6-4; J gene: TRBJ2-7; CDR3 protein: CASSRGGSPHEQYF; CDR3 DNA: TGTGCCAGCAGTCGGGGCGGGAGTCCCCACGAGCAGTACTTC
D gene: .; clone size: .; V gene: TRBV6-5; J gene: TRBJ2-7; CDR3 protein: CASSYAQDSIYEQYF; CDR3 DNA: TGTGCCAGCAGTTACGCTCAGGACTCGATATACGAGCAGTACTTC
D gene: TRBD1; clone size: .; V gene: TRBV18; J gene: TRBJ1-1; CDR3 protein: CASSPRGLNTEAFF; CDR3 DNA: TGTGCCAGCTCACCCAGGGGGCTGAACACTGAAGCTTTCTTT
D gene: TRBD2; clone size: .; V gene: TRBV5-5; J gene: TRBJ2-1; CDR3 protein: CASSPFSTSGRADEQFF; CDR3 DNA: TGTGCCAGCAGCCCGTTTTCGACTAGCGGGAGAGCGGATGAGCAGTTCTTC
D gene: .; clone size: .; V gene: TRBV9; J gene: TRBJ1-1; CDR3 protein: CASSVGGILNTEAFF; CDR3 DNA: TGTGCCAGCAGCGTAGGAGGGATATTGAACACTGAAGCTTTCTTT
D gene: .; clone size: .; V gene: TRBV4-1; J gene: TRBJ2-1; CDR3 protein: CASSREFYNEQFF; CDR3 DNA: TGCGCCAGCAGCCGAGAGTTCTACAATGAGCAGTTCTTC
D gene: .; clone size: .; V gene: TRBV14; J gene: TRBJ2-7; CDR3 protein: CASSQSGGKMVGEQYF; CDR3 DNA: TGTGCCAGCAGCCAAAGTGGAGGAAAGATGGTCGGCGAGCAGTACTTC
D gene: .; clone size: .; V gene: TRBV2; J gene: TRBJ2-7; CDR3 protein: CASEITYEQYF; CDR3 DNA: TGTGCCAGCGAAATAACCTACGAGCAGTACTTC
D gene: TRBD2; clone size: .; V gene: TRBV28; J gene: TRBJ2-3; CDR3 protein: CASSGPAGGFTDTQYF; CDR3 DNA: TGTGCCAGCAGTGGACCCGCGGGAGGTTTCACAGATACGCAGTATTTT
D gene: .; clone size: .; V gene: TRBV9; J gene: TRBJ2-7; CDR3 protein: CASSVDPNSYEQYF; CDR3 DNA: TGTGCCAGCAGCGTAGATCCAAATTCCTACGAGCAGTACTTC
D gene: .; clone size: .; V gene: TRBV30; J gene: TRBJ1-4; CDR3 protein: CAWKSTDLMFF; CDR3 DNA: TGTGCCTGGAAGTCGACCGATCTTATGTTTTTT
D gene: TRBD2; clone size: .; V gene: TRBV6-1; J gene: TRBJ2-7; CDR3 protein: CASSEVLSRGGYEQYF; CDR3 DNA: TGTGCCAGCAGTGAGGTCCTCTCGCGGGGGGGCTACGAGCAGTACTTC
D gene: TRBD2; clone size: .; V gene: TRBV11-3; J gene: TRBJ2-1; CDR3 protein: CASSPGLAELDEQFF; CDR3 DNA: TGTGCCAGCAGCCCGGGACTAGCCGAGTTGGATGAGCAGTTCTTC
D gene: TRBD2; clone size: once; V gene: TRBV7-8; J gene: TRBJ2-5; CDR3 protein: CASSLGASGNRETQYF; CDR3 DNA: TGTGCCAGCAGCTTAGGTGCTAGCGGGAATCGGGAGACCCAGTACTTC
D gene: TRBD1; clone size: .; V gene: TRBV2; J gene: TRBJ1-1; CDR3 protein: CASSSQIQGTEAFF; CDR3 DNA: TGTGCCAGCAGTTCACAGATACAGGGGACTGAAGCTTTCTTT
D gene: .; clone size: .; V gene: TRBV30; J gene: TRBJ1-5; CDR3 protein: CAWSVRGGVNQPQHF; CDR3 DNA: TGTGCCTGGAGTGTACGTGGAGGGGTTAATCAGCCCCAGCATTTT
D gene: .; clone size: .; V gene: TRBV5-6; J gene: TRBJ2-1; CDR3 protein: CASSLAGAVRNNEQFF; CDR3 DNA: TGTGCCAGCAGCTTGGCCGGGGCAGTTAGAAACAATGAGCAGTTCTTC
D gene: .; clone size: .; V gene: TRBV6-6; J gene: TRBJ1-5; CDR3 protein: CASSSADRGQPQHF; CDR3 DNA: TGTGCCAGCAGCAGCGCAGATAGAGGTCAGCCCCAGCATTTT
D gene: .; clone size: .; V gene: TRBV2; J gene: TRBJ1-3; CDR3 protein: CASSGVAGRTIYF; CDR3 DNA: TGTGCCAGCAGTGGGGTGGCCGGACGCACCATATATTTT
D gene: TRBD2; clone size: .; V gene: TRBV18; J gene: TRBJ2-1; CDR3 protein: CASSPVGTSEVNEQFF; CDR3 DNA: TGTGCCAGCTCACCAGTCGGGACTAGCGAAGTCAATGAGCAGTTCTTC
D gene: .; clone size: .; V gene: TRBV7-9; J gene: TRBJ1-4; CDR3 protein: CASSLAQGGEKLFF; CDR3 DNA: TGTGCCAGCAGCTTAGCGCAGGGAGGAGAAAAACTGTTTTTT
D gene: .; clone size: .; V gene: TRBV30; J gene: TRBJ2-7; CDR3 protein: CAWSVPGVSREQYF; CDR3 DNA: TGTGCCTGGAGTGTACCAGGGGTGAGCAGGGAGCAGTACTTC
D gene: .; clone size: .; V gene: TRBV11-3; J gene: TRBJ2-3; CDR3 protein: CASSLDQDTQYF; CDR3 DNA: TGTGCCAGCAGCTTAGATCAGGATACGCAGTATTTT
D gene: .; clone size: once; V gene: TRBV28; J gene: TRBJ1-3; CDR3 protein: CASSSPTVGGNTIYF; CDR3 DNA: TGTGCCAGCAGTTCCCCCACGGTTGGTGGAAACACCATATATTTT
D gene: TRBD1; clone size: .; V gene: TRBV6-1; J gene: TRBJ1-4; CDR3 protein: CASSEGQGRRRGKLFF; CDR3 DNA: TGTGCCAGCAGTGAGGGACAGGGGCGTCGTAGAGGAAAACTGTTTTTT
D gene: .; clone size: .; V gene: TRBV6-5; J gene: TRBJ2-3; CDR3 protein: CASRGTAWIADTQYF; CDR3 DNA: TGTGCCAGCCGAGGAACAGCCTGGATCGCAGATACGCAGTATTTT
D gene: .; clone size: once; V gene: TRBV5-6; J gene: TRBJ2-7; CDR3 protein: CASSRDPSYEQYF; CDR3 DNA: TGTGCCAGCAGCCGGGACCCCTCCTACGAGCAGTACTTC
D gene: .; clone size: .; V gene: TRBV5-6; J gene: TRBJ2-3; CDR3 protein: CASSLEYTDTQYF; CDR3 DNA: TGTGCCAGCAGCTTGGAGTACACAGATACGCAGTATTTT
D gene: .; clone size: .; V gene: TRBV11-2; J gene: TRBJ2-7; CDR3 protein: CASSLGSYEQYF; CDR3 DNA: TGTGCCAGCAGCCTAGGGAGCTACGAGCAGTACTTC
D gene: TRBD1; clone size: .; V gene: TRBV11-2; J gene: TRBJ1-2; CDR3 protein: CASSPGQGNYGYTF; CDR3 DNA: TGTGCCAGCAGCCCGGGACAGGGAAACTATGGCTACACCTTC
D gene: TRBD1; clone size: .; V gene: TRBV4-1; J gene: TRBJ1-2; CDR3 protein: CASSQGTGEFYGYTF; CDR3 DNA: TGCGCCAGCAGCCAGGGGACAGGGGAATTCTATGGCTACACCTTC
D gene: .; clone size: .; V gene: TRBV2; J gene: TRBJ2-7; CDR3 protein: CASSEGGLRNEQYF; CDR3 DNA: TGTGCCAGCAGTGAAGGGGGGCTGAGGAACGAGCAGTACTTC
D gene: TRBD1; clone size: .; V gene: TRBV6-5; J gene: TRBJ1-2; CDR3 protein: CASSIGTGNYGYTF; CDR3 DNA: TGTGCCAGCAGTATCGGGACAGGGAACTATGGCTACACCTTC
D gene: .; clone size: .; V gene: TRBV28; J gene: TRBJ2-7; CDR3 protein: CASSLWGQGVYEQYF; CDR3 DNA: TGTGCCAGCAGTTTATGGGGCCAAGGGGTTTACGAGCAGTACTTC
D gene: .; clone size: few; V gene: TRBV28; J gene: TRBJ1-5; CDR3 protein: CASSPGRRLSGNQPQHF; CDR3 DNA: TGTGCCAGCAGTCCCGGGAGACGCTTGAGTGGCAATCAGCCCCAGCATTTT
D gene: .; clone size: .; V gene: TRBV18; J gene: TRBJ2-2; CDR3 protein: CASSPPNSGELFF; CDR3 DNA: TGTGCCAGCTCACCACCCAATAGCGGGGAGCTGTTTTTT
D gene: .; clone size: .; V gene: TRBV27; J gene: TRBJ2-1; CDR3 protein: CASSQNPPSQQFF; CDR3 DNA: TGTGCCAGCAGCCAAAACCCCCCGTCTCAGCAGTTCTTC
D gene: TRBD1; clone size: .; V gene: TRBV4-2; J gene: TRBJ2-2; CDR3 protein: CASSQHGQATVGELFF; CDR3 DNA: TGTGCCAGCAGCCAACATGGACAGGCGACGGTCGGGGAGCTGTTTTTT
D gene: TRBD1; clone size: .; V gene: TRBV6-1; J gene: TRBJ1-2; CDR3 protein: CASSGSQGVNGYTF; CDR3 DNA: TGTGCCAGCAGTGGTTCACAGGGGGTAAATGGCTACACCTTC
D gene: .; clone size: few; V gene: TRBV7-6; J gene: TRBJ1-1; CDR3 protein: CASSLEWDTEAFF; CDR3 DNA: TGTGCCAGCAGCTTAGAATGGGACACTGAAGCTTTCTTT
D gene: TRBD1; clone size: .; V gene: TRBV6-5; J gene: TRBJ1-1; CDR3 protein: CASSTPTGGGVEAFF; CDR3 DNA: TGTGCCAGCAGTACACCAACAGGGGGCGGGGTTGAAGCTTTCTTT
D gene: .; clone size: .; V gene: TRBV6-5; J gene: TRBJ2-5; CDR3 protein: CASSYSHGSQETQYF; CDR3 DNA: TGTGCCAGCAGTTACTCCCACGGGAGCCAAGAGACCCAGTACTTC
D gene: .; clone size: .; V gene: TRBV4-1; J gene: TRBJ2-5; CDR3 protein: CASSRDDTEVQETQYF; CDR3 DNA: TGCGCCAGCAGCCGAGACGATACGGAAGTCCAAGAGACCCAGTACTTC
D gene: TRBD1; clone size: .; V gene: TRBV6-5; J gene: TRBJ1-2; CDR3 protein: CASRHRGAYGYTF; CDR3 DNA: TGTGCCAGCAGACACAGGGGGGCCTATGGCTACACCTTC